This record concerns one T cell receptor beta chain sequence. The antigen is undetermined. Quantitative 5'-RACE was performed with molecular barcodes, and it yielded the TCR beta libraries. TCRdb reanalysed the 5' RACE reads using MiXCR and keeps one entry per CDR3 protein. Found here are roughly 300,000 distinct CDR3 sequences, 7% to 9% of them singletons; the top ten hold approximately 14%. Germline V CDR1 and CDR2: ENHRY, SYGVKD. The junction had 4 bases not matched to a gene; V was cut back by 2 bases and J by 3 bases. This CDR3 has 15 residues. The data stem from a study of CD8 T cells in ankylosing spondylitis. Notes on the study in general: Seemingly distinctive of ankylosing spondylitis blood was a TCR beta motif formed by eight highly homologous variants. Disease-linked clones, CD8+, were relatively rare in peripheral blood. Disease-linked clones reportedly concentrated significantly in matched ankylosing spondylitis synovial fluid.

This TCR was sampled from a male donor with ankylosing spondylitis. V and J are TRBV10-3 and TRBJ1-1; 9 bases agree with TRBD1. Sequenced sample: blood, either unsorted or a sorted T cell fraction (not recorded which). In DNA form, the CDR3 reads TGTGCCATCAGTGAGGGGGACAGGGTTTACACTGAAGCTTTCTTT. It encodes CAISEGDRVYTEAFF.